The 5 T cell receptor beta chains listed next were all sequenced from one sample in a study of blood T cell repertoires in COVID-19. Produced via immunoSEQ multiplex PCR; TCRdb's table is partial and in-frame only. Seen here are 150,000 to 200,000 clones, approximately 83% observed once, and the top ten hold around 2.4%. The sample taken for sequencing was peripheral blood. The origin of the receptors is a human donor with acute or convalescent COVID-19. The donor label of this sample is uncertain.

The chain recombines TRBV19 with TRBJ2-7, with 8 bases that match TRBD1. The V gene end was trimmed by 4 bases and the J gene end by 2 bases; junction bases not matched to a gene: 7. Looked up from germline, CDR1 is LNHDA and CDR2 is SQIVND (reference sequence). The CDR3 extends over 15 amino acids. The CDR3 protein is CASSTSGQGTYEQYF. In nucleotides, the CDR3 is TGTGCCAGTAGTACGTCCGGACAGGGAACCTACGAGCAGTACTTC.

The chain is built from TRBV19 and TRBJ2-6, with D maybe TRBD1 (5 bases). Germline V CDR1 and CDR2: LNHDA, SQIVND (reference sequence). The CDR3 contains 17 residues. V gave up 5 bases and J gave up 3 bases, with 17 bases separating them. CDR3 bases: TGTGCCAGTAGTGCTTTCACAGGTTCGCGTGGGGCCAACGTCCTGACTTTC. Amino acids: CASSAFTGSRGANVLTF.

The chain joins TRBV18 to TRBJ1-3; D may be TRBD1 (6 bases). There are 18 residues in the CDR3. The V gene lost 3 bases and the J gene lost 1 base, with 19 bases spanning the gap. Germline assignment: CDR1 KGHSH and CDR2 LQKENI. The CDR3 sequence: CASSPLSDSMASGNTIYF. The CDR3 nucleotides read TGTGCCAGCTCACCCCTCTCGGACAGTATGGCGTCTGGAAACACCATATATTTT.

CDR3 nucleotides: TGTGCCAGCAGTTACAGCAGGGGCCAACCCTCCTACGAGCAGTACTTC. Translation gives CASSYSRGQPSYEQYF. The rearrangement joins TRBV6-5 to TRBJ2-7, with D maybe TRBD1 (6 bases). There are 16 residues in the CDR3. Trimming shortened V by 2 bases and J by 0 bases, and 14 bases separated the two germline ends. Germline loops: CDR1 MNHEY, CDR2 SVGAGI.

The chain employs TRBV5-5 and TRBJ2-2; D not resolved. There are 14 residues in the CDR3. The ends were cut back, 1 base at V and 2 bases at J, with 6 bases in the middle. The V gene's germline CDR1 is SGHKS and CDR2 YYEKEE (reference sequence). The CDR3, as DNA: TGTGCCAGCAGCTTGAACACAAACACCGGGGAGCTGTTTTTT. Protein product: CASSLNTNTGELFF.